This TCR beta chain emerged from a study of T-cell memory formation after mild COVID-19. This CDR3 region has 15 residues. Germline-derived CDR1 and CDR2 are LGHNA and YSLEER. The ends were cut back, 1 base at V and 4 bases at J, with 13 bases in the middle. This clonotype turned up a few times. TCRdb used MiXCR to reprocess the 5' RACE reads, holding one entry per CDR3 protein. This sample has 300,000 to 350,000 distinct CDR3 sequences, with approximately 15% found just once. The sequence was collected from a man younger than 35 who had mild COVID-19 (a few samples of this study predate the infection). Cell type and time point are not known. Sequencing input: PBMCs or a T cell subset sorted from them (not recorded which). V gene TRBV4-3 combines with J gene TRBJ2-5; D possibly corresponds to TRBD1 (6 bases). The DNA for the CDR3 is TGCGCCAGCAGCCAAGCTCCTCTAGGGGGAGAGACCCAGTACTTC. Protein product: CASSQAPLGGETQYF.